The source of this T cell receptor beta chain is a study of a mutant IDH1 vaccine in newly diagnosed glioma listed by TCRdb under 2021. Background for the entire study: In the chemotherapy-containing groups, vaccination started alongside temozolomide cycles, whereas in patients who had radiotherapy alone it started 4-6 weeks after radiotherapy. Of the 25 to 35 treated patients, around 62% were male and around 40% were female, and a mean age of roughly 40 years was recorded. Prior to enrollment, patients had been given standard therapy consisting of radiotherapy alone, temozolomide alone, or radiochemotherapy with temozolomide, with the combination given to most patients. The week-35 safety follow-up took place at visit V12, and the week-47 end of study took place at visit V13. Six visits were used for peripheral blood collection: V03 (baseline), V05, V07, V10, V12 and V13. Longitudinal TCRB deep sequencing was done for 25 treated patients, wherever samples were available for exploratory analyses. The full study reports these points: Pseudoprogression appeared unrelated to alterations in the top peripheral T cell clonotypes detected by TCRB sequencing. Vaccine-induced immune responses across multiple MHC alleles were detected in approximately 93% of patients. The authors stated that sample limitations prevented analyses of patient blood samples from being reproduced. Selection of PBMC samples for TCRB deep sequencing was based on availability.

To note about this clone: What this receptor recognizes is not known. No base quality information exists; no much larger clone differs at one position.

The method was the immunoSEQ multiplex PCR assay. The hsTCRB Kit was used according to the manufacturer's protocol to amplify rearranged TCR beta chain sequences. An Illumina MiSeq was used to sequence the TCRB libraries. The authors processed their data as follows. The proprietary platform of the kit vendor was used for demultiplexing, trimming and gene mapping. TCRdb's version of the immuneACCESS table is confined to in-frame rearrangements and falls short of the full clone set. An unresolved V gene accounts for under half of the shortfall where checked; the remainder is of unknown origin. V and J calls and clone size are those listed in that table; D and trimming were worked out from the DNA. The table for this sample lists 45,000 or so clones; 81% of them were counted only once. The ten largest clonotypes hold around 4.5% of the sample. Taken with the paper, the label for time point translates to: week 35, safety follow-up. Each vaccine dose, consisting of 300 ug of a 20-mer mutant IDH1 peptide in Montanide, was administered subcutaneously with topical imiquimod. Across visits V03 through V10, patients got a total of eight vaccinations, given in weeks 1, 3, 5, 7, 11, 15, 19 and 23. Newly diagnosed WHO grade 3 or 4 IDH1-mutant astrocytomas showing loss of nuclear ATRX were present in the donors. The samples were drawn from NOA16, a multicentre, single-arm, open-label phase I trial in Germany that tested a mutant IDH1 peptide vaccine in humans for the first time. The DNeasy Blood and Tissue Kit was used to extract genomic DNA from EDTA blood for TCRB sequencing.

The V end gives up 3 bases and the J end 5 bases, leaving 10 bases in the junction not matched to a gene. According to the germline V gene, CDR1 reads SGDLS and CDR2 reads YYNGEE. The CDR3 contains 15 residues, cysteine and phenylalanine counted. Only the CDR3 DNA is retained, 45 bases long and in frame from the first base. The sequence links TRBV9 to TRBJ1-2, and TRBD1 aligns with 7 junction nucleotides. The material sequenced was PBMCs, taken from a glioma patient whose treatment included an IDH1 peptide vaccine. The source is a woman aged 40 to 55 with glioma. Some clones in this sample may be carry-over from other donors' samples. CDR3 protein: CASSAGGRGGYGYTF. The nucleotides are TGTGCCAGCAGCGCAGGGGGGAGGGGTGGATATGGCTACACCTTC.